This entry lists 22 T cell receptor beta chains sequenced from one sample in a study of blood T cells in healthy people across ages. A J-beta primer mix and a sample-barcoded 5' primer were used in a second PCR of about 7 to 12 cycles. From the 5' RACE reads, TCRdb called clonotypes with MiXCR, one entry per CDR3 protein. The sample contains 1,300,000 or so distinct CDR3 sequences, approximately 63% of which appear only once. Sequencing was done on a sample of blood. These receptors were collected from a man aged 18 to 29 in good health.

There are a few counts of this clonotype. The V call is TRBV10-1, the J call TRBJ2-3; TRBD1 or TRBD2 may be the D gene (6 bases each). Per germline, CDR1 WNHNN and CDR2 SYGVQD (reference sequence). The CDR3 is 13 residues long. Between the trimmed V and J ends, which lost 4 bases and 6 bases, there was a span of 11 bases. Written as DNA, the CDR3 is TGCGCCAGCAGTGCAGGGGAGGTGGATACGCAGTATTTT. As protein: CASSAGEVDTQYF.

The V and J genes are TRBV5-5 and TRBJ2-3; weak D call: TRBD2 (5 bases). The CDR3 covers 16 residues. Per the germline V gene, CDR1 is SGHKS and CDR2 is YYEKEE (reference sequence). V dropped 0 bases and J dropped 2 bases, with 13 bases sitting between them. The DNA of the CDR3 is TGTGCCAGCAGCTTGGGGACGGGGTATCCCACAGATACGCAGTATTTT. Encoded protein: CASSLGTGYPTDTQYF.

This chain connects TRBV6-5 to TRBJ1-1; D unclear. Trimming cost V 5 bases and J 1 base, with 14 bases left between them. The CDR3 length is 15 residues. Per germline, CDR1 MNHEY and CDR2 SVGAGI. The CDR3 sequence: CASSPRNGQNTEAFF. CDR3 nucleotide sequence: TGTGCCAGCAGTCCTCGGAACGGGCAGAACACTGAAGCTTTCTTT.

V gene TRBV29-1 combines with J gene TRBJ1-4; 9 bases match TRBD1. Germline loops: CDR1 SQVTM, CDR2 ANQGSEA. There are 14 residues in the CDR3. The V gene end was trimmed by 4 bases and the J gene end by 8 bases; junction bases not matched to a gene: 8. The CDR3, as DNA: TGCAGCGTTGGATTACAGGGGGCTGGCGAAAAACTGTTTTTT. This codes for CSVGLQGAGEKLFF. Full variable domain (rest looked up from reference TRBV29-1 and TRBJ1-4): SAVISQKPSRDICQRGTSLTIQCQVDSQVTMMFWYRQQPGQSLTLIATANQGSEATYESGFVIDKFPISRPNLTFSTLTVSNMSPEDSSIYLCSVGLQGAGEKLFFGSGTQLSVL.

The gene calls are TRBV25-1 and TRBJ2-7; D ambiguous. Trimming stripped 5 bases from V and 3 bases from J, with 11 bases between. Germline CDR1 and CDR2: MGHDK and SYGVNS. The CDR3 has 13 residues. The CDR3 nucleotides are TGTGCCAGCAGTAGGCGCGACTTCTACGAGCAGTACTTC. It is translated as CASSRRDFYEQYF.

This clonotype was detected a few times. V and J are TRBV5-1 and TRBJ2-1; 13 bases map to TRBD2. This CDR3 has 15 residues. J was trimmed by 8 bases and V by 4 bases; bases with no gene match: 6. Per germline, CDR1 SGHRS and CDR2 YFSETQ. In DNA, the CDR3 is TGCGCCAGCAGCCCGACTAGCGGGAGGTGGTATGAGCAGTTCTTC. As protein: CASSPTSGRWYEQFF. The full variable domain, rest sourced from reference TRBV5-1 and TRBJ2-1, is KAGVTQTPRYLIKTRGQQVTLSCSPISGHRSVSWYQQTPGQGLQFLFEYFSETQRNKGNFPGRFSGRQFSNSRSEMNVSTLELGDSALYLCASSPTSGRWYEQFFGPGTRLTVL.

The chain has TRBV6-5 and TRBJ2-7, with TRBD1 identical over 8 bases. Per the germline V gene, CDR1 is MNHEY and CDR2 is SVGAGI. This CDR3 contains 13 residues. The junction had 7 bases not matched to a gene; V was cut back by 9 bases and J by 3 bases. CDR3 sequence: CARTTGGFYEQYF. In DNA form, the CDR3 reads TGTGCCAGAACAACAGGGGGTTTCTACGAGCAGTACTTC.

This clonotype has a handful of counts. The V gene is TRBV5-1, the J gene TRBJ1-1; 9 nucleotides match TRBD1. The germline V gene has CDR1 SGHRS and CDR2 YFSETQ. Trimming removed 0 bases from V and 5 bases from J; junction bases left unmatched: 5. CDR3 length equals 15 residues. The CDR3 loop is CASSLVGTGRTEAFF. The CDR3 DNA sequence: TGCGCCAGCAGCTTGGTAGGGACAGGGCGGACTGAAGCTTTCTTT.

V and J are TRBV4-3 and TRBJ2-5, with D tentatively TRBD1 or TRBD2 (6 bases each). The germline gives CDR1 LGHNA, CDR2 YSLEER. With 3 bases removed from V and 4 bases from J, the gap between germline ends came to 15 bases. This CDR3 is built from 15 residues. This CDR3 reads CASSQSEGVGETQYF. The CDR3, as DNA: TGCGCCAGCAGCCAGTCGGAGGGGGTCGGAGAGACCCAGTACTTC.

This clonotype was detected only a few times. This chain uses TRBV7-2 with TRBJ2-5; 8 bases agree with TRBD2. Germline V gene data show CDR1 as SGHTA and CDR2 as FQGNSA. CDR3 length: 14 amino acids. The junction had 9 bases not matched to a gene; V was cut back by 1 base and J by 11 bases. This CDR3 is CASSLGLTSEKQYF. As DNA, the CDR3 is TGTGCCAGCAGCTTAGGTCTGACTAGCGAGAAGCAGTACTTC.

V gene TRBV12-3 or TRBV12-4 combines with J gene TRBJ2-1, with D tentatively TRBD2 (6 bases). The CDR3 is 12 amino acids. Trimming cost V 5 bases and J 8 bases, with 10 bases left between them. The CDR3 DNA reads as TGTGCCAGCAGTACTAGCATCGATGAGCAGTTCTTC. Its translation is CASSTSIDEQFF.

There are a few counts of this clonotype. This chain links TRBV12-3 or TRBV12-4 with TRBJ1-5; 9 nucleotides agree with TRBD1. V shed 3 bases and J 7 bases; nucleotides not matched to a gene: 10. The CDR3 runs 16 residues. The CDR3 region is CASSFEYRGREQPQHF. The CDR3 DNA reads TGTGCCAGCAGTTTCGAATACAGGGGGCGGGAACAGCCCCAGCATTTT.

The chain employs TRBV2 and TRBJ1-5; 10 bases agree with TRBD1. J was trimmed by 6 bases and V by 8 bases; bases with no gene match: 4. Germline V CDR1 and CDR2: SNHLY, FYNNEI. This CDR3 is built from 13 residues. The CDR3 is CASGTGAGQPQHF. CDR3 nucleotide sequence: TGTGCCAGCGGGACAGGGGCCGGTCAGCCCCAGCATTTT.

The rearrangement uses TRBV3-1 and TRBJ2-1, with 12 bases identical to TRBD2. V shed 4 bases and J 13 bases; nucleotides not matched to a gene: 14. Germline lookup yields CDR1 LGHDT and CDR2 YNNKEL (reference sequence). The CDR3 is 16 residues long. The CDR3 DNA sequence: TGTGCCAGCAGCCCCGGACTAGCGGGATCCCTGAGGCTCCAGTTCTTC. It translates to CASSPGLAGSLRLQFF.

This clonotype was counted between two and nine times. The chain recombines TRBV27 with TRBJ1-2; D call uncertain. Per the germline V gene, CDR1 is MNHEY and CDR2 is SMNVEV (reference sequence). The CDR3 is made up of 14 amino acids. Between the trimmed V and J ends, which lost 5 bases and 8 bases, there was a span of 18 bases. The CDR3 spells CASSEWTSSRGYTF. The CDR3 coding sequence is TGTGCCAGCAGTGAATGGACCTCCAGCAGGGGCTACACCTTC.

J is TRBJ2-5 and V is TRBV15; D gene ambiguous. Germline CDR1 reads LNHNV; CDR2 reads YYDKDF (reference sequence). V was cut by 3 bases and J by 7 bases, with 21 bases left in between. CDR3 length equals 16 residues. The CDR3 bases are TGTGCCACCAGCAGTCCTCCATTTAGGGCACTTGTGACCCAGTACTTC. It is translated as CATSSPPFRALVTQYF. Together with reference TRBV15 and TRBJ2-5, the CDR3 gives the full variable domain: DAMVIQNPRYQVTQFGKPVTLSCSQTLNHNVMYWYQQKSSQAPKLLFHYYDKDFNNEADTPDNFQSRRPNTSFCFLDIRSPGLGDTAMYLCATSSPPFRALVTQYFGPGTRLLVL.

The chain recombines TRBV6-1 with TRBJ2-5, with D hard to call. V was pared by 5 bases and J by 2 bases, with 9 bases between. CDR1 is MNHNS and CDR2 is SASEGT in the germline V gene. The CDR3 is made up of 13 amino acids. The DNA of the CDR3 is TGTGCCAGCAGTTGGACCCAACAAGAGACCCAGTACTTC. Protein sequence: CASSWTQQETQYF.

The chain links TRBV15 to TRBJ2-7; the match to TRBD2 covers 13 bases. The DNA end favors TRBJ2-5, so the J call may be wrong. The germline V gene has CDR1 LNHNV and CDR2 YYDKDF (reference sequence). The CDR3 spans 15 residues. The CDR3 sequence: CATSSGLAGVETQYF. CDR3 nucleotide sequence: TGTGCCACCAGCAGCGGACTAGCGGGAGTAGAGACCCAGTACTTC.

CDR3 bases: TGCGCCAGCAGCGGGGTCGGGACAGGGGTAGATACGCAGTATTTT. This gives the protein CASSGVGTGVDTQYF. This chain links TRBV5-1 with TRBJ2-3, with 10 nucleotides matching TRBD1. Trimming at V came to 4 bases and at J to 5 bases, leaving 7 bases not matched to a gene. Per germline, CDR1 SGHRS and CDR2 YFSETQ. This CDR3 spans 15 amino acids.

The V and J genes are TRBV15 and TRBJ1-2; possibly TRBD1 for D (6 bases). V was cut by 0 bases and J by 6 bases, with 14 bases left in between. The length of the CDR3 is 15 residues. CDR1 is LNHNV and CDR2 is YYDKDF in the germline V gene (reference sequence). CDR3 sequence: CATSRESLTGHGYTF. In nucleotides, the CDR3 is TGTGCCACCAGCAGAGAAAGCCTTACAGGGCATGGCTACACCTTC.

This sequence joins TRBV7-6 and TRBJ2-4; D is tentatively TRBD1 or TRBD2 (5 bases each). Deletions cut 5 bases from V and 9 bases from J, with 14 bases between. The germline V gene encodes CDR1 SGHVS and CDR2 FNYEAQ. The CDR3 is 13 residues long. CDR3 region: CASSPGPWGIQYF. CDR3 in DNA: TGTGCCAGCAGCCCGGGACCATGGGGCATTCAGTACTTC.

This clonotype was picked up a small number of times. CDR3 nucleotides: TGCGCCAGCAGCTCTCGTCCGGGACCGAACTATGGCTACACCTTC. Its translation is CASSSRPGPNYGYTF. This chain uses TRBV5-1 with TRBJ1-2, with a weak D call TRBD1 (5 bases). V was clipped by 3 bases and J by 2 bases, with 14 bases between them. The germline V gene has CDR1 SGHRS and CDR2 YFSETQ. This CDR3 region has 15 residues.